The rows below give T cell receptor beta chains drawn from one sample of a study of shared clonotypes between healthy human individuals. Profiling relied on immunoSEQ multiplex PCR, and the TCRdb table lists in-frame clones only, not all of them. The sample shows about 1.9 million clones, 85% to 95% of them seen only once. Sequenced: naive CD8+ T cells from PBMCs. The receptors shown here come from a man between 18 and 35 years old in good health. Some clones in this sample may be carry-over from other donors' samples. Both conserved end residues are part of each CDR3. D genes are given only for firm matches.

15,-,TRBJ1-4,TRBV27,CASSKGGRTNEKLFF,TGTGCCAGCTCGAAGGGGGGTCGGACTAATGAAAAACTGTTTTTT
14,-,TRBJ2-1,TRBV27,CASSYRSSYNEQFF,TGTGCCAGCAGTTACCGAAGCTCCTACAATGAGCAGTTCTTC
16,TRBD1,TRBJ1-2,TRBV27,CASSLFQTGGNYGYTF,TGTGCCAGCAGTTTATTTCAGACAGGGGGCAACTATGGCTACACCTTC
14,-,TRBJ1-1,TRBV11-2,CASSWSIPNTEAFF,TGTGCCAGCAGCTGGAGTATCCCTAACACTGAAGCTTTCTTT
12,-,TRBJ2-7,TRBV29-1,CSAEGDSYEQYF,TGCAGCGCCGAAGGGGACTCCTACGAGCAGTACTTC
14,-,TRBJ1-1,TRBV11-2,CASSPQVMNTEAFF,TGTGCCAGCAGCCCACAAGTCATGAACACTGAAGCTTTCTTT
14,-,TRBJ2-1,TRBV27,CASSLSGRVYEQFF,TGTGCCAGCAGTTTATCGGGCAGGGTATACGAGCAGTTCTTC
13,TRBD2,TRBJ2-7,TRBV11-3,CASSFGLAYEQYF,TGTGCCAGCAGCTTCGGACTAGCCTACGAGCAGTACTTC
16,TRBD2,TRBJ2-7,TRBV10-1,CASSGALAENTYEQYF,TGCGCCAGCAGTGGGGCCCTAGCGGAAAATACCTACGAGCAGTACTTC
17,TRBD2,TRBJ2-1,TRBV2,CASSPADGGLADNEQFF,TGTGCCAGCAGTCCTGCTGATGGTGGACTAGCAGACAATGAGCAGTTCTTC
12,-,TRBJ2-4,TRBV4-1,CASSQDLNIQYF,TGCGCCAGCAGCCAAGATTTGAACATTCAGTACTTC
15,-,TRBJ2-5,TRBV30,CAWSVRWGRGETQYF,TGTGCCTGGAGTGTACGATGGGGCAGGGGAGAGACCCAGTACTTC
16,TRBD1,TRBJ2-1,TRBV7-9,CASSPSDRGLGNEQFF,TGTGCCAGCAGCCCAAGTGACAGGGGGCTAGGTAATGAGCAGTTCTTC
12,-,TRBJ1-1,TRBV19,CASRHKNTEAFF,TGTGCCAGTAGGCACAAGAACACTGAAGCTTTCTTT
13,TRBD2,TRBJ2-7,TRBV2,CASSTSDSYEQYF,TGTGCCAGCAGTACTAGCGACTCCTACGAGCAGTACTTC
13,-,TRBJ2-7,TRBV5-1,CASSLGEPYEQYF,TGCGCCAGCAGCTTGGGGGAGCCCTACGAGCAGTACTTC
15,TRBD1,TRBJ1-2,TRBV27,CASSSDGGQNYGYTF,TGTGCCAGCAGTTCAGATGGGGGACAGAACTATGGCTACACCTTC